This T cell receptor beta chain was captured in a study of blood T cell repertoires in COVID-19. Repertoires were generated with immunoSEQ multiplex PCR, while TCRdb's copy carries only in-frame clones and drops some. The sample has 180,000 or so clones; around 90% are singletons. The trim removed 3 bases at V and 2 bases at J, leaving 3 bases unmatched. The CDR3 is made up of 16 amino acids. CDR1 is SGHNT and CDR2 is YYREEE in the germline V gene (reference sequence). The material sequenced was peripheral blood. This TCR derives from a middle-aged man with acute or convalescent COVID-19. This sequence joins TRBV5-4 and TRBJ2-1, with TRBD2 identical over 12 bases. CDR3 nucleotide sequence: TGTGCCAGCAGCTCTGGACTAGCGGGGACCTACAATGAGCAGTTCTTC. Translating gives CASSSGLAGTYNEQFF.